This TCR beta chain came from a study of post-analysis software for immune sequencing data. Study results and limitations: The study found significantly lower normalized Chao1 diversity in multiple sclerosis patients than in controls. Five or six TRBV segments, TRBV5-6, TRBV5-1 and TRBV20-1 among them, were found more frequent in patients than controls.

Only a few counts were recorded for this clonotype. The antigen is unknown. cDNA libraries of TCR beta carried unique molecular identifiers. Once about 0.9 to 11 million T cells were used, about half a million cDNA molecules resulted. TCRdb re-analysed the PCR reads in MiXCR, keeping a single row per CDR3 protein. The data show around 440,000 distinct CDR3 sequences, under 55% seen once. This CDR3 spans 13 amino acids. The ends were cut back, 3 bases at V and 3 bases at J, with 8 bases in the middle. The chain joins TRBV12-3 or TRBV12-4 to TRBJ2-5, with D perhaps matching TRBD1 (5 bases). The TCR sequence derives from a girl under 18 with multiple sclerosis. Sample: blood. The CDR3 DNA reads as TGTGCCAGCAGTTTTCTCAGGGAAGAGACCCAGTACTTC. This codes for CASSFLREETQYF.